The source of this T cell receptor beta chain is a study of beta chain features in type 1 diabetes (dated by TCRdb to 2016 to 2018). As for the study more broadly: No differences in mean age, gender distribution, total cell number or subset yield were found between patients and healthy donors. Across all samples, 107,917,701 sorted cells were examined, and cell number per subset correlated strongly with RNA yield. In the study, recently diagnosed type 1 diabetes patients and matched healthy donors were compared on the TCRB repertoires of their sorted circulating CD4+ T cell subsets. Whereas all 28 donors provided naive and central memory subsets, regulatory and stem cell-like memory subsets were isolated from just 8 patients and about 8 healthy donors. Summary of the overall study and its limitations: A moderate but significant shortening of TCRB CDR3 length was observed in type 1 diabetes patients in all four CD4+ subsets. Naive, central memory and regulatory TCRB repertoires appeared more similar among patients than among healthy donors. Only small numbers of individuals were included in the HLA sub-analyses, which left unresolved whether HLA type had any influence on TCRB rearrangement. PCR may preferentially amplify shorter templates, but because patient and control samples were amplified and corrected together, any resulting skew would affect both groups equally. Because cDNA rather than genomic DNA was sequenced, highly expressing activated cells could have been over-represented, although no difference in activation and CD3 levels was found between groups. At VDJ recombination sites, type 1 diabetes patients had fewer insertions and more deleted nucleotides, which implies abnormalities in thymic rearrangement.

Reading the germline V gene gives CDR1 SGHRS and CDR2 YFSETQ. CDR3 length: 16 amino acids, cysteine to phenylalanine. CDR3 DNA only is kept here, 48 bases in frame from base 1. Between the V and J ends, shortened by 0 bases and 5 bases respectively, the junction contains 15 bases. All of the isolated RNA was reverse transcribed with the High Capacity cDNA Reverse Transcription Kit, so expressed TCRB transcripts were sequenced. Deep immunoSEQ sequencing was performed on naive, central memory and regulatory T cell samples, with an average of about 4 million total reads per sample. Sorted cells were lysed in RLT buffer and RNA was extracted with DNase-treated RNeasy Micro or Mini kits, depending on cell number. Each cell subset was processed separately to prevent cross-contamination, with patient and healthy donor samples processed together. The immunoSEQ multiplex PCR was used to amplify TCRB sequences from cDNA, yielding 87-bp fragments that span the CDR3 region. The amplicons were sequenced using the Illumina HiSeq platform. The authors processed their data as follows. Synthetic template baselines were used to correct PCR bias computationally, reads within Hamming distance 2 were collapsed, and singletons that could not be merged were discarded. By aligning reads against IMGT, V, D and J genes, CDR3 length, and insertions or deletions at six rearrangement sites were assigned. Within each subset, clonotype counts were normalized to sorted cell number, after which true diversity and Gini coefficients were computed with the tcR R package. Repertoire sharing was quantified using the overlap coefficient calculated on TCRB nucleotide sequences. Out-of-frame TCRB sequences from naive cells were analyzed to stand in for the pre-selection repertoire. In TCRdb, the immuneACCESS table is reduced to in-frame sequences with V and J assigned. These tables do not hold every clone; where another copy was compared, an unresolved V gene accounts for under half, and the others remain unexplained. For V, J and clone size, that table is used; D and trimming come from the DNA. For this sample there are under 400,000 clones; about 19% appear just once. The leading ten clones occupy around 0.04% of the sample.

A single peripheral blood draw of around 120 mL on average was collected from each donor into heparinised tubes. A BD FACSAria II and a panel including CD45RO, CCR7, CD25, CD127, CD95 and CD27 were used to sort naive, central memory, regulatory and stem cell-like memory CD4+ T cells. Every sorted population had a purity above 95%. PBMCs were isolated right away by Lymphoprep density gradient centrifugation and were stained directly, without culture. So that batch effects would be minimized, each experiment stained and sorted samples in pairs, pairing one healthy donor with one patient. Regarding this clone: Its binding antigen is unknown. No per-base quality is available; no much larger clone lies one base away.

This TCR was sampled from a woman under 30 in good health. Sequenced material: naive CD4+ T cells from blood. The sample's cell subset or site label, decoded: true naive CD4+ T cells. The chain joins TRBV5-1 to TRBJ1-5; D gene: possibly TRBD1, on 5 matching bases. CDR3 loop: CASSLGPQGRDQPQHF. The DNA sequence is given as TGCGCCAGCAGCTTGGGGCCCCAGGGAAGAGATCAGCCCCAGCATTTT.